The 10 T cell receptor beta chains given below trace back to one sample, sequenced in a study of response to subunit inactivated influenza vaccine. TCRdb called the RT-PCR reads again in MiXCR, with one record for every CDR3 protein. The sample includes about 570,000 distinct CDR3 sequences, about 10% seen only once; the top ten take 10%. The sequences come from PBMCs from blood, collected on the day of vaccination. These receptors were taken from a man aged 45-60 years who received an inactivated influenza vaccine.

There are many counts of this clonotype. This chain uses TRBV2 with TRBJ2-7, with 15 bases lining up with TRBD2. Germline CDR1 and CDR2: SNHLY and FYNNEI. The CDR3 has 16 residues. Trimming removed 6 bases from V and 0 bases from J; junction bases left unmatched: 3. CDR3 protein: CASSGTSGGISYEQYF. The CDR3 DNA is TGTGCCAGCAGCGGGACTAGCGGGGGGATCTCCTACGAGCAGTACTTC.

In this sample, this clonotype turned up a few times. V gene TRBV3-1 combines with J gene TRBJ2-2; no reliable D call. The germline V gene has CDR1 LGHDT and CDR2 YNNKEL (reference sequence). V lost 2 bases and J 6 bases, leaving 10 bases between the germline ends. This CDR3 spans 14 amino acids. CDR3 nucleotides: TGTGCCAGCAGCCAAATGGGCGGAGCCGGGGAGCTGTTTTTT. Translated: CASSQMGGAGELFF. The full variable domain, rest sourced from reference TRBV3-1 and TRBJ2-2, is DTAVSQTPKYLVTQMGNDKSIKCEQNLGHDTMYWYKQDSKKFLKIMFSYNNKELIINETVPNRFSPKSPDKAHLNLHINSLELGDSAVYFCASSQMGGAGELFFGEGSRLTVL.

V is TRBV7-6 and J is TRBJ2-3, with 11 bases aligning to TRBD2. V lost 5 bases, J lost 0 bases, and 10 bases stayed unmatched. Germline V lookup: CDR1 SGHVS, CDR2 FNYEAQ. CDR3 length: 18 residues. This CDR3 reads CASSPVTSGVPSTDTQYF. CDR3 DNA sequence: TGTGCCAGCAGCCCCGTGACTAGCGGGGTGCCTAGCACAGATACGCAGTATTTT. The full variable domain, completed using reference TRBV7-6 and TRBJ2-3, is GAGVSQSPRYKVTKRGQDVALRCDPISGHVSLYWYRQALGQGPEFLTYFNYEAQQDKSGLPNDRFSAERPEGSISTLTIQRTEQRDSAMYRCASSPVTSGVPSTDTQYFGPGTRLTVL.

This chain joins TRBV4-3 and TRBJ2-7; D not certain. Germline-derived CDR1 and CDR2 are LGHNA and YSLEER. The CDR3 loop spans 15 amino acids. V gave up 0 bases and J gave up 8 bases, with 17 bases separating them. The CDR3 DNA is TGCGCCAGCAGCCAAGATCGTAAAGAAACACAACAGCAGTACTTC. This translates into CASSQDRKETQQQYF.

The V call is TRBV20-1, the J call TRBJ2-5; 11 nucleotides align to TRBD2. Germline-derived CDR1 and CDR2 are DFQATT and SNEGSKA (reference sequence). CDR3 length: 15 residues. Trimming at V came to 5 bases and at J to 7 bases, leaving 12 bases not matched to a gene. CDR3 nucleotide sequence: TGCAGTGCTCAGAGTTCTAGCGGGGGGCCCGGGACCCAGTACTTC. It translates to CSAQSSSGGPGTQYF.

This chain joins TRBV28 and TRBJ1-2, with D tentatively TRBD1 (6 bases). The germline gives CDR1 MDHEN, CDR2 SYDVKM. V lost 5 bases, J lost 7 bases, and 17 bases lay in between. There are 14 residues in the CDR3. Written as DNA, the CDR3 is TGTGCCAGCAGTCCCCATGGGGGGGGCTCTGGCTACACCTTC. It translates to CASSPHGGGSGYTF.

The table lists this clonotype with many counts. The rearrangement links TRBV5-1 to TRBJ2-4; D remains ambiguous. The CDR3 runs to 12 residues. V was clipped by 4 bases and J by 3 bases, with 5 bases between them. Per the germline V gene, CDR1 is SGHRS and CDR2 is YFSETQ. The CDR3 bases are TGCGCCAGCAGCGGGGACAAAAACATTCAGTACTTC. Protein sequence: CASSGDKNIQYF.

This clonotype was observed a handful of times. V gene TRBV5-5 combines with J gene TRBJ1-2, with D maybe TRBD1 (5 bases). The V gene lost 2 bases and the J gene lost 1 base, with 12 bases spanning the gap. CDR3 length equals 15 residues. Germline CDR1 is SGHKS and CDR2 is YYEKEE (reference sequence). The CDR3 DNA sequence: TGTGCCAGCAGCTTCGAGGGGCATAATAACTATGGCTACACCTTC. Its translation is CASSFEGHNNYGYTF. Filled out from reference TRBV5-5 and TRBJ1-2, the complete variable domain reads DAGVTQSPTHLIKTRGQQVTLRCSPISGHKSVSWYQQVLGQGPQFIFQYYEKEERGRGNFPDRFSARQFPNYSSELNVNALLLGDSALYLCASSFEGHNNYGYTFGSGTRLTVV.

The V and J genes are TRBV30 and TRBJ2-5; perhaps TRBD2 as D (5 bases). The V gene's germline CDR1 is GTSNPN and CDR2 SVGIG (reference sequence). V was pared by 2 bases and J by 3 bases, with 7 bases between. There are 12 residues in the CDR3. Written as DNA, the CDR3 is TGTGCCTGGAGTAGAGGGAAAGAGACCCAGTACTTC. Encoded protein: CAWSRGKETQYF.

This clonotype was seen ten or more times. This chain connects TRBV12-3 or TRBV12-4 to TRBJ2-3; D gene unclear. The V end was cut by 6 bases, the J end by 2 bases, with 6 bases between. This CDR3 has 12 amino acids. The CDR3 coding sequence is TGTGCCAGCAGCTTATACACAGATACGCAGTATTTT. This gives the protein CASSLYTDTQYF.